This T cell receptor beta chain derives from a study of blood T cell repertoires in COVID-19. This clone has more than one count but fewer than ten. Source study methods: Reference gene primer amplification gave estimated nucleated cell counts. The data were produced by immunoSEQ multiplex PCR, yet TCRdb's version contains in-frame clones alone and is incomplete. For V, J and clone size, that table is used; D and trimming come from the DNA. The sample carries about 170,000 clones, around 85% recorded once. V lost 4 bases and J 2 bases, leaving 11 bases between the germline ends. Germline V gene lookup returns CDR1 SGHVS and CDR2 FNYEAQ. The CDR3 sequence is 15 residues long.

The sequence was collected from a man aged 55 to 70 who had recovered from COVID-19. The chain joins TRBV7-6 to TRBJ1-4; D is possibly TRBD1 (6 bases). Sequenced input: peripheral blood. CDR3 in DNA: TGTGCCAGCAGCTCTGGACAGAGCACTAATGAAAAACTGTTTTTT. This gives the protein CASSSGQSTNEKLFF.